This TCR beta chain originates from a study of CD8 T cells in ankylosing spondylitis. TCRdb used MiXCR to reprocess the 5' RACE reads, holding one entry per CDR3 protein. The repertoire holds approximately 350,000 distinct CDR3 sequences, with approximately 22% as singletons. Trimming shortened V by 11 bases and J by 8 bases, and 15 bases separated the two germline ends. The CDR3 spans 12 residues. The germline V gene has CDR1 MNHEY and CDR2 SMNVEV (reference sequence). The genes are TRBV27 and TRBJ2-2; D remains ambiguous. Sequences were obtained from blood, either unsorted or a sorted T cell fraction (not recorded which). This TCR was sampled from a male donor with ankylosing spondylitis or in good health (not recorded which). In DNA, the CDR3 is TGTGCCGCGAAGGGCCCTGGGGGGGAGCTGTTTTTT. As protein: CAAKGPGGELFF.